This T cell receptor (beta chain) was sequenced for a study of OX40 agonist ivuxolimab in advanced cancers. Study-wide results and limits: Circulating CD4+ and CD8+ T cells showed clonal expansion by week 6 at 0.1 to 3.0 mg/kg.

Concerning this clone: The antigen is undetermined.

The study sampled blood at baseline, cycle 4 day 1, and cycle 7 day 1. TCRdb's copy holds only in-frame clones and misses some; the assay was immunoSEQ multiplex PCR. The sample lists approximately 43,000 clones; around four fifths were seen once. The CDR3 spans 17 residues. CDR1 is SGHAT and CDR2 is FQNNGV in the germline V gene. Unmatched junction bases numbered 12, after V lost 6 bases and J lost 2 bases. The V gene is TRBV11-2, the J gene TRBJ2-1; TRBD2 matches at 8 bases. The material was CD4+ or CD8+ T cells sorted from blood, obtained in a trial of the OX40 agonist ivuxolimab. The sequence derives from an adult with an advanced solid tumor such as melanoma, head and neck, liver or kidney cancer. In nucleotides, the CDR3 is TGTGCCAGCAGTCCTACTAGCGGCCGTCCTCCCTACAATGAGCAGTTCTTC. This sequence encodes CASSPTSGRPPYNEQFF.